The subject of this entry is one T cell receptor beta chain. Repertoires were generated with immunoSEQ multiplex PCR, while TCRdb's copy carries only in-frame clones and drops some. The data show fewer than 90,000 clones, 80% to 95% seen once. This entry comes from a study of T cell changes during pregnancy in multiple sclerosis. V was clipped by 5 bases and J by 7 bases; unmatched bases: 11. Germline values: CDR1 MNHNS, CDR2 SASEGT. The CDR3 contains 15 residues. This TCR was recovered from a female donor in good health, enrolled as a control in a pregnancy study. This sample comprised peripheral blood, obtained in the third trimester of pregnancy. The rearrangement uses TRBV6-1 and TRBJ1-5, with 7 bases that match TRBD1. CDR3 bases: TGTGCCAGCAGTCCCAGACAGGGCTTGGAGCAGCCCCAGCATTTT. As protein: CASSPRQGLEQPQHF.